Given below is one T cell receptor (beta chain) in context. As yet, its antigen is unknown. This record comes from a study of T cell responses to AZD1222 COVID-19 vaccine. The study's findings and limits: Repertoires were sampled only after the peak T cell response.

Sequenced by immunoSEQ multiplex PCR; TCRdb stores in-frame clones only, minus some. The sample consists of roughly 150,000 clones, approximately 89% of them appearing once. The CDR3 runs to 15 residues. Material: peripheral blood, obtained on day 0 of AZD1222 vaccination. This chain uses TRBV21-1 with TRBJ2-4; whether TRBD2, the table's D call, matches the DNA was not checked. TRBV21-1 counts as a pseudogene. The receptor was isolated from an adult in good health. The CDR3 spells CASSNFNLAKNIQYF. For the CDR3, the DNA is TGTGCCAGCAGCAACTTTAATCTAGCCAAAAACATTCAGTACTTC.